This T cell receptor beta chain was profiled in a study of T cells in Graves' hyperthyroidism and ophthalmopathy. Across the whole study: Staff took peripheral blood when the initial diagnosis was made, before any treatment began. Whole-study findings and limits: Blood held most thyroid clonotypes expanded above 0.001 frequency.

Recently diagnosed hyperthyroidism of less than 2 months' duration affected patients aged 18 to 65. Researchers barred patients who had uncontrolled infection, other autoimmune disease, pregnancy or lactation. This CDR3 spans 14 amino acids. The germline V gene has CDR1 SGHTA and CDR2 FQGNSA. V lost 3 bases and J lost 10, with 15 bases in between. To note about this clonotype: Its specificity is unknown.

TCR beta CDR3 regions were amplified from RNA. HTBI primers drove first-round RT-PCR of the TCR CDR3. TCRdb re-analysed the multiplex PCR reads in MiXCR, keeping a single row per CDR3 protein. The sample contains about 680,000 distinct CDR3 sequences, around 40% of which appear only once. The origin of this receptor is a middle-aged woman with Graves' hyperthyroidism. The chain carries TRBV7-2 and TRBJ1-4; D is possibly TRBD1 (5 bases). The material sequenced was blood. This CDR3 reads CASSFGDWGGKLFF. The CDR3 nucleotides are TGTGCCAGCAGCTTTGGGGACTGGGGGGGAAAACTGTTTTTT.